This record concerns one T cell receptor beta chain sequence. The antigen this receptor binds is unknown. No much larger clonotype is one base removed from it; base qualities were not supplied. Library prep was done by 5' RACE. Reads for this sample came from a NextSeq 500. The TCR library protocol attached unique molecular identifiers to individual cDNA molecules to correct for sequencing error and PCR bias. Both TCR alpha and beta chains were sequenced, and tight co-correlation was observed between alpha and beta sequence abundances in each sample. From the authors' description of their analysis: Decombinator V4 was used to perform V gene, J gene and CDR3 annotation of TCR sequences. TCRs were defined as expanded if a significant change between any two time points was detected under a Poisson model with p below 0.0001. TCR abundances were normalised to the total number of TCRs sequenced in each sample and reported as counts per million. VDJdb, accessed 1 November 2021, was searched for CMV, EBV and SARS-CoV-2 annotated TCRs, with TCRs annotated for multiple antigens excluded. TCRdb ran its own pipeline on the public reads, namely fastp trimming at Q25 and MiXCR clone calling, and kept in-frame beta chains. For every CDR3 protein sequence, its rows merge into one entry that carries the most common genes and DNA. These V and J calls derive from TCRdb rather than the authors' analysis. The table for this sample lists just over 95,000 distinct CDR3 sequences; roughly 11% of them were counted only once. Roughly 4.5% of the sample is in the top ten clones.

Set within a cohort of healthcare workers in London, UK, this nested case-control study involved weekly PCR testing of nasopharyngeal swabs along with blood sampling. Healthcare workers were enrolled in the week of the UK lockdown, from 23 to 31 March 2020, and were followed every week for up to 16 weeks. The entry originates in a study of early T cells in non-severe SARS-CoV-2 infection (dated by TCRdb to the early 2020s). Background on the whole study: TCR sequencing used bulk RNA from unsorted whole blood, so alpha and beta chains could not be paired.

The study at large found these results: Matching against VDJdb was skewed toward anti-spike CD8 responses, likely underestimated virus-specific expansions, and missed private and CD4 specificities.

This TCR derives from an adult who was a healthcare worker with PCR-confirmed SARS-CoV-2 infection or an uninfected control (not recorded which). This specimen consisted of whole blood, obtained at baseline.

The nucleotide sequence is given as TGTGCCAGCAGCTTAGTTCTGAGCTATGGCTACACCTTC. Its product reads: CASSLVLSYGYTF. The chain couples TRBV7-2 to TRBJ1-2; no confident D gene assignment can be made. Sequences SGHTA (CDR1) and FQGNSA (CDR2) are obtained from the germline V gene. The CDR3 holds 13 amino acids from the cysteine to the phenylalanine. Only the CDR3 DNA stays, 39 bases, in frame from base 1. V gives up 1 base and J gives up 4 bases, and the segment between their germline ends measures 7 bases. When the CDR3 is completed using the reference TRBV7-2 and TRBJ1-2 genes on either side, the full variable domain is GAGVSQSPSNKVTEKGKDVELRCDPISGHTALYWYRQSLGQGLEFLIYFQGNSAPDKSGLPSDRFSAERTGGSVSTLTIQRTQQEDSAVYLCASSLVLSYGYTFGSGTRLTVV.